One and the same sample provided the 14 T cell receptor beta chains below, sequenced in a study of blood T cell repertoires in COVID-19. The repertoire was sequenced with immunoSEQ multiplex PCR; TCRdb's copy has only in-frame clones and lacks some. The sample carries 60,000 to 85,000 clones, 70% to 90% recorded once. Sequencing was done on a sample of peripheral blood. The receptors shown here come from a man between 65 and 85 years old with acute or convalescent COVID-19.

V gene TRBV28 combines with J gene TRBJ1-4; tentative D call: TRBD1 (5 bases). The CDR3 is made up of 16 amino acids. V was pared by 2 bases and J by 0 bases, with 10 bases between. Looked up from germline, CDR1 is MDHEN and CDR2 is SYDVKM. CDR3 residues: CASSLPQGATNEKLFF. CDR3 nucleotide sequence: TGTGCCAGCAGTTTACCTCAGGGCGCAACTAATGAAAAACTGTTTTTT.

The chain combines TRBV5-1 with TRBJ1-2; D gene unclear. This CDR3 is 13 amino acids long. Germline V gene lookup returns CDR1 SGHRS and CDR2 YFSETQ. V was pared by 4 bases and J by 4 bases, with 11 bases between. The chain's CDR3 is CASSGTALYGYTF. CDR3 in DNA: TGCGCCAGCAGCGGAACAGCACTCTATGGCTACACCTTC.

J is TRBJ1-1 and V is TRBV7-2; a possible D gene is TRBD1 (5 bases). Deletions cut 7 bases from V and 2 bases from J, with 17 bases between. The germline CDR1 and CDR2 sequences are SGHTA and FQGNSA. This CDR3 contains 15 residues. The CDR3 sequence: CASIERGTTNTEAFF. CDR3 nucleotides: TGTGCCAGCATTGAACGGGGGACCACAAACACTGAAGCTTTCTTT.

This chain joins TRBV9 and TRBJ1-2; TRBD1 matches 9 bases. Germline lookup yields CDR1 SGDLS and CDR2 YYNGEE. The J segment lost 7 bases and the V segment lost 1 base, leaving 11 bases of the junction unmatched. The CDR3 spans 16 residues. In nucleotides, the CDR3 is TGTGCCAGCAGCGTATCTCTGGTACAGGGGGCGGGTGGCTACACCTTC. Translation gives CASSVSLVQGAGGYTF.

The chain uses TRBV5-1 and TRBJ2-7, with 14 bases lining up with TRBD2. CDR3 length: 16 amino acids. The V gene end was trimmed by 4 bases and the J gene end by 2 bases; junction bases not matched to a gene: 5. CDR1 and CDR2 (germline): SGHRS, YFSETQ. CDR3: CASSPRTSGGTYEQYF. The CDR3 DNA is TGCGCCAGCAGCCCCAGGACTAGCGGGGGGACCTACGAGCAGTACTTC.

The V call is TRBV2, the J call TRBJ2-2; 12 nucleotides align to TRBD2. Germline V gene lookup returns CDR1 SNHLY and CDR2 FYNNEI. V trimming: 4 bases; J trimming: 8 bases; junction bases outside the gene matches: 5. The CDR3 extends over 15 amino acids. Here the CDR3 reads CASSATSGGPGELFF. The CDR3 bases are TGTGCCAGCAGTGCGACTAGCGGGGGCCCAGGGGAGCTGTTTTTT.

V is TRBV27 and J is TRBJ1-1, with D perhaps matching TRBD1 (5 bases). Trimming took off 2 bases at V and 3 bases at J, with 7 bases between the two ends. CDR1 MNHEY and CDR2 SMNVEV come from the germline V gene (reference sequence). The CDR3 sequence is 13 residues long. The CDR3 coding sequence is TGTGCCAGCAGTTTAGACAGATACACTGAAGCTTTCTTT. Translation gives CASSLDRYTEAFF.

This sequence joins TRBV6-2 or TRBV6-3 and TRBJ1-2; 8 bases map to TRBD1. Germline V gene lookup returns CDR1 MNHEY and CDR2 SVGEGT. J gave up 8 bases and V 5 bases, and 7 bases lay outside the gene matches. This CDR3 spans 13 amino acids. The CDR3 DNA reads TGTGCCAGCAGTCTGGACAGGGTCGGCGGCTACACCTTC. This sequence encodes CASSLDRVGGYTF.

This chain joins TRBV3-1 (or the pseudogene TRBV3-2) and TRBJ2-1, with 9 bases identical to TRBD2. CDR1 and CDR2 (germline): LGHDT, YNNKEL (reference sequence). This CDR3 is 16 amino acids long. Trimming cost V 8 bases and J 0 bases; bases outside gene matches: 8. CDR3 protein: CASGQTSGRSYNEQFF. CDR3 bases: TGTGCCAGCGGGCAAACTAGCGGGCGCTCCTACAATGAGCAGTTCTTC.

This clone was seen a single time. This chain uses TRBV7-9 with TRBJ2-5; the match to TRBD1 covers 7 bases. Germline V gene data show CDR1 as SEHNR and CDR2 as FQNEAQ (reference sequence). CDR3 size: 14 residues. V trimming: 5 bases; J trimming: 3 bases; junction bases outside the gene matches: 6. CDR3 region: CASSDWTGEETQYF. The CDR3 DNA reads TGTGCCAGCAGCGACTGGACAGGCGAAGAGACCCAGTACTTC.

The rearrangement uses TRBV7-3 and TRBJ1-1, with D possibly TRBD1 on 5 matching bases. Between the trimmed V and J ends, which lost 5 bases and 3 bases, there was a span of 10 bases. Germline loops: CDR1 SGHTA, CDR2 FQGTGA. This CDR3 is 13 amino acids long. CDR3 DNA sequence: TGTGCCAGCAGCCTAGGGGTGGACACTGAAGCTTTCTTT. Its translation is CASSLGVDTEAFF.

This chain links TRBV5-8 with TRBJ2-5; 8 nucleotides agree with TRBD2. The CDR3 sequence is 14 residues long. Trimming cost V 4 bases and J 0 bases; bases outside gene matches: 2. Per germline, CDR1 SGHTS and CDR2 YDEGEE. CDR3 coding DNA: TGTGCCAGCAGCCGGGGGGGCTACCAAGAGACCCAGTACTTC. This gives the protein CASSRGGYQETQYF.

This chain uses TRBV28 with TRBJ1-4; no definite D call. There are 13 residues in the CDR3. Deletions cut 6 bases from V and 3 bases from J, with 8 bases between. CDR1 is MDHEN, CDR2 SYDVKM, per germline. The CDR3 protein is CASSSSANEKLFF. The CDR3 DNA is TGTGCCAGCAGCTCATCGGCTAATGAAAAACTGTTTTTT.

The chain links TRBV6-5 to TRBJ2-7, with a possible D match to TRBD2 (5 bases). The V end was cut by 2 bases, the J end by 5 bases, with 13 bases between. The CDR3 has 14 amino acids. The germline gives CDR1 MNHEY, CDR2 SVGAGI. CDR3 residues: CASSYNGGVDEQYF. The CDR3 DNA reads as TGTGCCAGCAGTTACAACGGAGGAGTGGACGAGCAGTACTTC.